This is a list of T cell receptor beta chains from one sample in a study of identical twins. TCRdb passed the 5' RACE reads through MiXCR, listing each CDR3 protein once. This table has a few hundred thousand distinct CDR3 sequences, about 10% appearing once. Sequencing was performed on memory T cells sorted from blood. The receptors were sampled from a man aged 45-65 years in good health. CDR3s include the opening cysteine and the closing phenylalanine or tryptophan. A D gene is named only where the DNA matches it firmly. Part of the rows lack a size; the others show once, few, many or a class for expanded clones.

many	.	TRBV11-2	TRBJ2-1	TGTGCCAGCAGCCCACGGACAGCGTACTACAATGAGCAGTTCTTC	CASSPRTAYYNEQFF
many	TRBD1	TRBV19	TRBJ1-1	TGTGCCAGCAGCGTTGACAGGGGGAACACTGAAGCTTTCTTT	CASSVDRGNTEAFF
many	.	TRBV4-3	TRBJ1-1	TGCGCCAGCAGCCAAGATTGGCAGTCCCCTGAAGCTTTCTTT	CASSQDWQSPEAFF
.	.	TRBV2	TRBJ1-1	TGTGCCAGCAGTGAAGCCAGCGAAGCTTTCTTT	CASSEASEAFF
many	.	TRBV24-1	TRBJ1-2	TGTGCCACCAGTACAACAGGCAATTATGGCTACACCTTC	CATSTTGNYGYTF
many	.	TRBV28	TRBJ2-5	TGTGCCAGCAATCGGAGGGGGACCCAGTACTTC	CASNRRGTQYF
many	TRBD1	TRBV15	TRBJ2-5	TGTGCCACCAGCAGAGATCAAACAGGGGGCCCGAAGACCCAGTACTTC	CATSRDQTGGPKTQYF
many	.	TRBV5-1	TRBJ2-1	TGCGCCAGCAGCCTAGGACAGACCCTAAGAAGTACTTACAATGAGCAGTTCTTC	CASSLGQTLRSTYNEQFF
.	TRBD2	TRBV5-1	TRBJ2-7	TGCGCCAGCAGCTCTAGCGGGAGGACTTACTACGAGCAGTACTTC	CASSSSGRTYYEQYF
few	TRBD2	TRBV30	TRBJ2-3	TGTGCCTGGACCGGACTAGCGGGGGCAGGAGATACGCAGTATTTT	CAWTGLAGAGDTQYF
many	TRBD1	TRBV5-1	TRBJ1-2	TGCGCCAGCAGCCCGAGGGACAGGGGCTATGGCTACACCTTC	CASSPRDRGYGYTF
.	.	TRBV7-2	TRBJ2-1	TGTGCCAGCAGCTTAGGTGACGGACTTGCCTACAATGAGCAGTTCTTC	CASSLGDGLAYNEQFF
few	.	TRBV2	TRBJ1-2	TGTGCCAGAGCCGAGGACAGAAACTATGGCTACACCTTC	CARAEDRNYGYTF
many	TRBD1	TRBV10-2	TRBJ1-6	TGCGCCAGCATTCTACTGGACAGGGGCCCCCTTGGGCGGCCCCTCCACTTT	CASILLDRGPLGRPLHF
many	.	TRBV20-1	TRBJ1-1	TGCAGTGCCCCGGACGGGGGGACTGAAGCTTTCTTT	CSAPDGGTEAFF
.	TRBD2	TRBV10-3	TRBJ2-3	TGTGCCATCGGGACTAGCGGGCCGACTGATACGCAGTATTTT	CAIGTSGPTDTQYF
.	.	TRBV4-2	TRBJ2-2	TGTGCCAGCAGCCAAGATCTAGCGTTCACCGGGGAGCTGTTTTTT	CASSQDLAFTGELFF
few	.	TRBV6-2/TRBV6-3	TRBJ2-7	TGTGCCAGCAGTTACGGGATCGAGCAGTACTTC	CASSYGIEQYF
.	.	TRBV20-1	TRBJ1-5	TGCAGTGCAACATCCGGCAGGGCTTCGCCCCAGCATTTT	CSATSGRASPQHF
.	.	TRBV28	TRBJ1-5	TGTGCCAGCGACACCGGGGACGGACTTAGCAATCAGCCCCAGCATTTT	CASDTGDGLSNQPQHF
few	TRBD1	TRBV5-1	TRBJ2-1	TGCGCCAGCAGCTCTATGGGACAGAACAATGAGCAGTTCTTC	CASSSMGQNNEQFF
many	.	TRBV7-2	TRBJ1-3	TGTGCCAGCAGCATTAGTTCAGGGTCGGGAAACACCATATATTTT	CASSISSGSGNTIYF
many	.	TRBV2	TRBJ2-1	TGTGCCAGCGGCGGCTTCTTAGACAATGAGCAGTTCTTC	CASGGFLDNEQFF
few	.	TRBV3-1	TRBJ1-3	TGTGCCAGCAGCCAGATGACAGGTACTGGAAACACCATATATTTT	CASSQMTGTGNTIYF
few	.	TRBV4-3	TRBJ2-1	TGCGCCAGCAGCCAAGGGGGGCAGGGAGTGGGGCAGTTCTTC	CASSQGGQGVGQFF
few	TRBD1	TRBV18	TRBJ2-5	TGTGCCAGCTCACCACGAAGTACAGGGGGGGAGACCCAGTACTTC	CASSPRSTGGETQYF
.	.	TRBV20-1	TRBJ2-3	TGCAGTGCCGTTTTGGGGAGGTTGAGCACAGATACGCAGTATTTT	CSAVLGRLSTDTQYF
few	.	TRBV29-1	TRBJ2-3	TGCAGCGTTGTATCCGGTGGGAACACAGATACGCAGTATTTT	CSVVSGGNTDTQYF
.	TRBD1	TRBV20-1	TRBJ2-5	TGCAGTGCTAGAGATCGATTGGGACAGGGACTGGAGACCCAGTACTTC	CSARDRLGQGLETQYF
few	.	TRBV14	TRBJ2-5	TGTGCCAGCAGCCACCTTTACAGGGCCTGGGAGACCCAGTACTTC	CASSHLYRAWETQYF
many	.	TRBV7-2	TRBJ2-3	TGTGCCAGCAGACGAAGCGGAGCTGATACGCAGTATTTT	CASRRSGADTQYF
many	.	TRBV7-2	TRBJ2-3	TGTGCCAGCAGCTTCTGGGATACGCAGTATTTT	CASSFWDTQYF
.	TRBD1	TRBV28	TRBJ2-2	TGTGCCAGCCGACAGGGGGCTACCGGGGAGCTGTTTTTT	CASRQGATGELFF
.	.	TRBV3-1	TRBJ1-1	TGTGCCAGCAGCCAAACCGGGCTACTCACTGAAGCTTTCTTT	CASSQTGLLTEAFF
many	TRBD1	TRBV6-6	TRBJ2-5	TGTGCCTTCGGGACAGGCCCCGAGACCCAGTACTTC	CAFGTGPETQYF
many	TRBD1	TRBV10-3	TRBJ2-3	TGTGCCATCACCAACCAGGGGGCTGGCACAGATACGCAGTATTTT	CAITNQGAGTDTQYF
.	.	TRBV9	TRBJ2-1	TGTACCAGCAGCGTAGGGGGAGGGAGGTTTGATGAGCAGTTCTTC	CTSSVGGGRFDEQFF
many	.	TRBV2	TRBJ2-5	TGTGCCAGCAGTGAACCAGGGGCGCTCAAAACACGCCAAGAGACCCAGTACTTC	CASSEPGALKTRQETQYF
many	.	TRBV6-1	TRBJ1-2	TGTGCCAGCACCCTATTCCTGGGGTATGGCTACACCTTC	CASTLFLGYGYTF
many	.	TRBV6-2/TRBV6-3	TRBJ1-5	TGTGCCAGCAGTTATCACCCTCAGCCCCAGCATTTT	CASSYHPQPQHF
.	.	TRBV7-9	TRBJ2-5	TGTGCCAGCAGCGGAGAGGGGTCGCGACAAGAGACCCAGTACTTC	CASSGEGSRQETQYF
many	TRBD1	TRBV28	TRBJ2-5	TGTGCCAGCAGTCAAGCTGGACAGGGTCGGGAGACCCAGTACTTC	CASSQAGQGRETQYF
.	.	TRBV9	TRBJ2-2	TGTGCCAGCAGTAGAATGGGGGACCCAAGCCACACCGGGGAGCTGTTTTTT	CASSRMGDPSHTGELFF
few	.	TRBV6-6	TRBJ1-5	TGTGCCAGCAGTTATTACAGCCAGGAGGCCCAGCATTTT	CASSYYSQEAQHF
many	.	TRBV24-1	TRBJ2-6	TGTGCCACCAGTGATTTTAGGGCAGGACCAAGCTCTGGGGCCAACGTCCTGACTTTC	CATSDFRAGPSSGANVLTF
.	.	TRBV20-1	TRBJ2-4	TGCAGTGCCGATAACAGGGTTGCGACCAAAAACATTCAGTACTTC	CSADNRVATKNIQYF
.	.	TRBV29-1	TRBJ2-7	TGCAGCGGCTGGGACGGAGAGGCCTACGAGCAGTACTTC	CSGWDGEAYEQYF
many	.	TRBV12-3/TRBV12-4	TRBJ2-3	TGTGCCAGCAGTTTCACTCAAGATACGCAGTATTTT	CASSFTQDTQYF
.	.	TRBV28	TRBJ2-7	TGTGCCAGCGCTAACCCCACCTACGAGCAGTACTTC	CASANPTYEQYF
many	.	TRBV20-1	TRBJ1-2	TGCAGTGGCCTGTGGATGGTCGGCTACACCTTC	CSGLWMVGYTF
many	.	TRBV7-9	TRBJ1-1	TGTGCCAGCAGCTTCTATGGCCGAGGGGACACTGAAGCTTTCTTT	CASSFYGRGDTEAFF
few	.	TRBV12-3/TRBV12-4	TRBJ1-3	TGTGCCCTGGCCAGGGGCTCTGGAAACACCATATATTTT	CALARGSGNTIYF
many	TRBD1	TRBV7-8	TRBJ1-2	TGTGCCAGCAGCTTAGGGCAGGGGGCAAACTATGGCTACACCTTC	CASSLGQGANYGYTF
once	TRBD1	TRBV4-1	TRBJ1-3	TGCGCCAGCAGCCAAGATGCGGCAGGGGGAGCTGGAAACACCATATATTTT	CASSQDAAGGAGNTIYF
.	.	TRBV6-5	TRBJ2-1	TGTGCCAGCAGTTACGTTCGAGGGCCTATGGAAAACAATGAGCAGTTCTTC	CASSYVRGPMENNEQFF
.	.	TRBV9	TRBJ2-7	TGTGCCAGCAGTAATGGCGGCTACGAGCAGTACTTC	CASSNGGYEQYF
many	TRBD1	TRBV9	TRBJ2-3	TGTGCCAGCAGCGTAGGAGGACAGGGGAGGACAGATACGCAGTATTTT	CASSVGGQGRTDTQYF
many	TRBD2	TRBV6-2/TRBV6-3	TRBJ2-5	TGTGCCAGCAGTTCGCGACTAGCGGGGGGAGGAGAGACCCAGTACTTC	CASSSRLAGGGETQYF